This TCR beta chain was sequenced in a study of beta chain features in type 1 diabetes. Study-level findings and limits: The study found moderately but significantly shorter TCRB CDR3s in all four CD4+ subsets of Type 1 diabetes patients.

Trimming took 5 bases from V and 6 from J, leaving 15 bases between them. The CDR3 loop spans 14 amino acids. Per germline, CDR1 MDHEN and CDR2 SYDVKM. Every isolated RNA sample was fully reverse transcribed, so sequencing captured expressed TCRB transcripts. Assay used: immunoSEQ multiplex PCR; TCRdb lists only in-frame clones, some missing. In the table there are 300,000 or so clones, approximately 9.9% of which are singletons. Purities over 98% were achieved in all sorted populations. To note about this clone: The target antigen is unknown.

The V gene is TRBV28, the J gene TRBJ2-3; D call uncertain. Material: central memory CD4+ T cells from blood. The TCR sequence derives from a man aged 30-40 years with type 1 diabetes. CDR3 DNA sequence: TGTGCCAGCAGTCCGCCTCCACTGGGGGATACGCAGTATTTT. It is translated as CASSPPPLGDTQYF.